The next 26 T cell receptor beta chains were all read from a single sample in a study of cytomegalovirus exposure and HLA in healthy donors. TCRdb's table, derived via immunoSEQ multiplex PCR, lists solely in-frame clones and lacks some. The sample lists about 110,000 clones, around 95% occurring once. Material: PBMCs. These receptors all come from a woman between 18 and 30 years old in good health and CMV-seronegative.

The chain links TRBV2 to TRBJ2-1, with TRBD1 identical over 7 bases. The CDR3 consists of 14 residues. Germline trimming cut 6 bases from V and 0 bases from J; bases unmatched to any gene: 2. The germline CDR1 and CDR2 sequences are SNHLY and FYNNEI. CDR3 sequence (DNA): TGTGCCAGCAGGGGACAGAGCTCCTACAATGAGCAGTTCTTC. It encodes CASRGQSSYNEQFF.

The chain has TRBV5-1 and TRBJ2-2; D remains unclear. Per germline, CDR1 SGHRS and CDR2 YFSETQ. The CDR3 loop spans 15 amino acids. V lost 0 bases to trimming and J lost 1 base, with 7 bases between them. CDR3 loop: CASSLDLRNTGELFF. CDR3 DNA sequence: TGCGCCAGCAGCTTGGATTTGAGGAACACCGGGGAGCTGTTTTTT. Full variable domain (missing parts from reference TRBV5-1 and TRBJ2-2): KAGVTQTPRYLIKTRGQQVTLSCSPISGHRSVSWYQQTPGQGLQFLFEYFSETQRNKGNFPGRFSGRQFSNSRSEMNVSTLELGDSALYLCASSLDLRNTGELFFGEGSRLTVL.

This chain joins TRBV4-2 and TRBJ2-1, with 11 bases matching TRBD1. Germline values: CDR1 LGHNA, CDR2 YNFKEQ. The CDR3 extends over 17 amino acids. Trimming took 1 base from V and 9 from J; bases not matched to a gene: 11. DNA for the CDR3: TGTGCCAGCAGCCAAGTTACCGGACAGGGGGCGCGGGGTGAGCAGTTCTTC. This translates into CASSQVTGQGARGEQFF.

The chain joins TRBV4-1 to TRBJ2-1; TRBD2 matches at 7 bases. The CDR3 has 15 amino acids. CDR1 MGHRA and CDR2 YSYEKL come from the germline V gene. V lost 0 bases, J lost 4 bases, and 3 bases stayed unmatched. CDR3 nucleotides: TGCGCCAGCAGCCAAGAGAGCGGGGAGTACAATGAGCAGTTCTTC. Its translation: CASSQESGEYNEQFF.

This clone was recorded once. The CDR3 loop is CASSYREGYGYTF. CDR3 coding DNA: TGTGCCAGCAGTTACAGGGAGGGCTATGGCTACACCTTC. The chain is built from TRBV11-1 and TRBJ1-2; maybe TRBD1 (6 bases). Germline-derived CDR1 and CDR2 are SGHAT and FQDESV (reference sequence). The CDR3 length is 13 residues. V lost 6 bases and J lost 4, with 12 bases in between. Looking up the rest from reference TRBV11-1 and TRBJ1-2 gives the full variable domain: EAEVAQSPRYKITEKSQAVAFWCDPISGHATLYWYRQILGQGPELLVQFQDESVVDDSQLPKDRFSAERLKGVDSTLKIQPAELGDSAMYLCASSYREGYGYTFGSGTRLTVV.

In this sample, this clone turned up once. The chain combines TRBV2 with TRBJ2-1, with 11 nucleotides matching TRBD2. This CDR3 region has 15 residues. Germline V lookup: CDR1 SNHLY, CDR2 FYNNEI. Unmatched junction bases numbered 10, after V lost 3 bases and J lost 12 bases. The CDR3 DNA sequence: TGTGCCAGCAGTGACCCGCTAGCGGGGGGCCGAGCGCAGTTCTTC. Protein: CASSDPLAGGRAQFF.

The chain uses TRBV10-3 and TRBJ1-2; 8 bases are shared with TRBD1. J gave up 4 bases and V 8 bases, and 9 bases lay outside the gene matches. From germline, CDR1 is ENHRY and CDR2 SYGVKD. The CDR3 is made up of 14 amino acids. CDR3 protein: CAIHGQGPTYGYTF. For the CDR3, the DNA is TGTGCCATCCACGGACAGGGCCCCACCTATGGCTACACCTTC.

The rearrangement links TRBV29-1 to TRBJ2-2; 11 nucleotides line up with TRBD2. Germline values: CDR1 SQVTM, CDR2 ANQGSEA. This CDR3 contains 14 residues. The junction had 3 bases not matched to a gene; V was cut back by 5 bases and J by 4 bases. CDR3 sequence: CSVTSGGFTGELFF. The CDR3 bases are TGCAGCGTTACTAGCGGGGGTTTCACCGGGGAGCTGTTTTTT.

The gene calls are TRBV28 and TRBJ1-1; D might be TRBD1 (6 bases). The germline V and J ends were trimmed by 3 bases and 10 bases, with 18 bases remaining between them. The CDR3 has 14 residues. Germline lookup yields CDR1 MDHEN and CDR2 SYDVKM. This CDR3 reads CASSLLQGRLGAFF. The CDR3 region has the DNA TGTGCCAGCAGTTTGTTACAGGGCCGGCTTGGAGCTTTCTTT.

The chain employs TRBV2 and TRBJ2-1, with TRBD1 identical over 7 bases. Germline V gene data show CDR1 as SNHLY and CDR2 as FYNNEI. The CDR3 extends over 15 amino acids. The J segment lost 0 bases and the V segment lost 5 bases, leaving 4 bases of the junction unmatched. CDR3 sequence: CASSSTGNSYNEQFF. CDR3 nucleotide sequence: TGTGCCAGCAGTTCGACAGGGAACTCCTACAATGAGCAGTTCTTC. Drawing the rest from reference TRBV2 and TRBJ2-1, the complete variable domain is EPEVTQTPSHQVTQMGQEVILRCVPISNHLYFYWYRQILGQKVEFLVSFYNNEISEKSEIFDDQFSVERPDGSNFTLKIRSTKLEDSAMYFCASSSTGNSYNEQFFGPGTRLTVL.

V usage is TRBV2 and J usage is TRBJ2-5; D is unclear. V was trimmed by 6 bases and J by 1 base, leaving 12 bases between them. This CDR3 has 14 amino acids. Per the germline V gene, CDR1 is SNHLY and CDR2 is FYNNEI. The CDR3 DNA is TGTGCCAGCAGCGGTTTGCGGATCCAAGAGACCCAGTACTTC. Translation: CASSGLRIQETQYF. The full variable domain, in which reference TRBV2 and TRBJ2-5 provide the parts outside the CDR3, is EPEVTQTPSHQVTQMGQEVILRCVPISNHLYFYWYRQILGQKVEFLVSFYNNEISEKSEIFDDQFSVERPDGSNFTLKIRSTKLEDSAMYFCASSGLRIQETQYFGPGTRLLVL.

V gene TRBV14 combines with J gene TRBJ2-1, with 9 positions matching TRBD2. Per germline, CDR1 SGHDN and CDR2 FVKESK. The length of the CDR3 is 14 residues. V was pared by 3 bases and J by 10 bases, with 7 bases of the junction left unmatched. CDR3 in DNA: TGTGCCAGCAGCCAGCCGCGGGGGGGCGGGGAGCAGTTCTTC. Amino acids: CASSQPRGGGEQFF.

This chain connects TRBV2 to TRBJ2-3; D is possibly TRBD2 (6 bases). Germline assignment: CDR1 SNHLY and CDR2 FYNNEI. This CDR3 has 14 residues. The germline V and J ends were trimmed by 7 bases and 4 bases, with 15 bases remaining between them. Here the CDR3 reads CASTRWGVADTQYF. The CDR3 coding sequence is TGTGCCAGCACTCGATGGGGGGTTGCAGATACGCAGTATTTT.

The chain combines TRBV28 with TRBJ1-1, with D possibly matching TRBD1 (6 bases). Germline V gene lookup returns CDR1 MDHEN and CDR2 SYDVKM. The ends were cut back, 3 bases at V and 1 base at J, with 18 bases in the middle. The length of the CDR3 is 17 residues. CDR3 sequence reads: CASSFAPLRTENTEAFF. CDR3 sequence (DNA): TGTGCCAGCAGTTTCGCCCCTCTGAGGACAGAGAACACTGAAGCTTTCTTT.

The V and J genes are TRBV28 and TRBJ2-5, with 7 bases identical to TRBD1. The CDR3 runs to 12 residues. The V and J ends lost 8 bases and 6 bases, in that order; junction bases with no gene match: 6. Germline loops: CDR1 MDHEN, CDR2 SYDVKM. The CDR3 DNA sequence: TGTGCCAGCGGGACACAGGGGAAGACCCAGTACTTC. Amino acids: CASGTQGKTQYF.

V gene TRBV15 combines with J gene TRBJ1-5, with 9 nucleotides matching TRBD1. The CDR3 length is 16 residues. The ends lost 3 bases at V and 3 bases at J; junction bases unmatched: 6. Germline CDR1 reads LNHNV; CDR2 reads YYDKDF (reference sequence). The DNA of the CDR3 is TGTGCCACCAGCAGGGACAGGGGCCATGCCAATCAGCCCCAGCATTTT. Translated: CATSRDRGHANQPQHF. The variable domain in full, completed from reference TRBV15 and TRBJ1-5, reads DAMVIQNPRYQVTQFGKPVTLSCSQTLNHNVMYWYQQKSSQAPKLLFHYYDKDFNNEADTPDNFQSRRPNTSFCFLDIRSPGLGDTAMYLCATSRDRGHANQPQHFGDGTRLSIL.

The chain links TRBV9 to TRBJ2-3, with TRBD2 matching over 9 bases. The CDR3 contains 16 residues. The germline V gene encodes CDR1 SGDLS and CDR2 YYNGEE. V was clipped by 4 bases and J by 6 bases; unmatched bases: 12. CDR3 nucleotide sequence: TGTGCCAGCAGCACCCCTTTGCGGGGGGGCCGGGATACGCAGTATTTT. The encoded protein is CASSTPLRGGRDTQYF.

In DNA form, the CDR3 reads TGTGCCAGCAGTGCCGGGACAGGTACGAATGAGCAGTTCTTC. This translates into CASSAGTGTNEQFF. The rearrangement uses TRBV6-5 and TRBJ2-1; 8 bases are shared with TRBD1. Germline CDR1 reads MNHEY; CDR2 reads SVGAGI. J lost 7 bases, V lost 5 bases, and 7 bases had no gene match. The CDR3 has 14 residues.

The chain combines TRBV9 with TRBJ2-7; D is uncertain. V was cut by 0 bases and J by 3 bases, with 7 bases left in between. The CDR3 sequence is 13 residues long. CDR1 is SGDLS, CDR2 YYNGEE, per germline. CDR3 residues: CASSVDIFYEQYF. As DNA, the CDR3 is TGTGCCAGCAGCGTAGACATTTTCTACGAGCAGTACTTC.

The chain joins TRBV7-9 to TRBJ1-2, with 10 bases fitting TRBD1. V dropped 1 base and J dropped 7; count of bases not matched to a gene: 9. Germline assignment: CDR1 SEHNR and CDR2 FQNEAQ (reference sequence). The CDR3 sequence is 16 residues long. CDR3: CASSLGWTGGLSGYTF. The CDR3 DNA follows: TGTGCCAGCAGCTTAGGGTGGACAGGGGGTCTCTCTGGCTACACCTTC.

This clone was found once. The chain carries TRBV9 and TRBJ2-1; 7 bases fit TRBD1. The trim removed 2 bases at V and 6 bases at J, leaving 11 bases unmatched. CDR3 length equals 16 residues. The germline gives CDR1 SGDLS, CDR2 YYNGEE. CDR3 loop: CASSVRGTEASNEQFF. Here the CDR3 DNA reads TGTGCCAGCAGCGTGAGAGGGACAGAGGCCTCCAATGAGCAGTTCTTC.

The V and J genes are TRBV19 and TRBJ2-1; 8 nucleotides match TRBD2. V was clipped by 5 bases and J by 0 bases; unmatched bases: 9. Germline loops: CDR1 LNHDA, CDR2 SQIVND (reference sequence). The CDR3 runs to 17 residues. CDR3 residues: CASSSYTGTSSYNEQFF. CDR3 in DNA: TGTGCCAGTAGTTCTTATACCGGGACTAGCTCCTACAATGAGCAGTTCTTC.

This chain links TRBV2 with TRBJ2-7, with 7 bases fitting TRBD2. Trimming removed 4 bases from V and 4 bases from J; junction bases left unmatched: 7. Germline loops: CDR1 SNHLY, CDR2 FYNNEI. The CDR3 is made up of 14 amino acids. The CDR3 bases are TGTGCCAGCAGTGTTTTGGCGGGGGAGTACGAGCAGTACTTC. Translating gives CASSVLAGEYEQYF.

The V call is TRBV5-1, the J call TRBJ2-1; D is possibly TRBD1 (5 bases). Germline V gene lookup returns CDR1 SGHRS and CDR2 YFSETQ. Trimming pared 5 bases from V and 4 bases from J, leaving 13 bases between. CDR3 length equals 14 residues. Here the CDR3 DNA reads TGCGCCAGCAGTCCCCCAGGGCAGTACAATGAGCAGTTCTTC. Encoded protein: CASSPPGQYNEQFF.

The chain has TRBV11-2 and TRBJ2-5; a weak D match, TRBD2 (6 bases). Germline V gives CDR1 SGHAT, CDR2 FQNNGV. This CDR3 has 14 residues. Between the trimmed V and J ends, which lost 5 bases and 0 bases, there was a span of 10 bases. For the CDR3, the DNA is TGTGCCAGCAGCCAACGGGAGTACCAAGAGACCCAGTACTTC. This sequence encodes CASSQREYQETQYF.

The chain carries TRBV13 and TRBJ2-1; D remains ambiguous. V was cut by 5 bases and J by 0 bases, with 14 bases left in between. CDR1 is PRHDT and CDR2 is FYEKMQ in the germline V gene (reference sequence). The CDR3 is 16 residues long. The CDR3 DNA reads TGTGCCAGCAGCCGGATAGGAGAAAGCTCCTACAATGAGCAGTTCTTC. Translated: CASSRIGESSYNEQFF.